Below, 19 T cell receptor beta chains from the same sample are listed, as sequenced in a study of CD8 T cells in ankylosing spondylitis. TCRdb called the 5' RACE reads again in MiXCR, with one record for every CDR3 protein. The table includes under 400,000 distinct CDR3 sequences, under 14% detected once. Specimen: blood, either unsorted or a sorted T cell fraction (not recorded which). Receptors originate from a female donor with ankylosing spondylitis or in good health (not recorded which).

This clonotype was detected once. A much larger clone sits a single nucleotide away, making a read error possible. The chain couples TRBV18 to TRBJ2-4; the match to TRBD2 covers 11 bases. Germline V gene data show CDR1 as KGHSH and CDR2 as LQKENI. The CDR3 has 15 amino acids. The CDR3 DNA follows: TGTGCCAGCTCACCACAGGGACTAGCGGAAAACAATCAGTACTTC. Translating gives CASSPQGLAENNQYF.

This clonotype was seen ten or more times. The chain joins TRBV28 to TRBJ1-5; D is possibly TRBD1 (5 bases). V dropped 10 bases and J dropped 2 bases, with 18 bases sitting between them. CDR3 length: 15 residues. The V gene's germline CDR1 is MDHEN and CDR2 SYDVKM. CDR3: CATTGGGRGNQPQHF. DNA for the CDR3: TGTGCCACCACCGGGGGGGGTCGGGGCAATCAGCCCCAGCATTTT.

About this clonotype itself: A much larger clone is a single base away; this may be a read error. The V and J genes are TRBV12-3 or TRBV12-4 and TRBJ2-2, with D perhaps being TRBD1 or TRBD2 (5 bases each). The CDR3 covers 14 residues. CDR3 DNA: TGTGCCAGCAGTTCCACTCCGAACACCGGGGACCTGTTTTTT. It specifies CASSSTPNTGDLFF.

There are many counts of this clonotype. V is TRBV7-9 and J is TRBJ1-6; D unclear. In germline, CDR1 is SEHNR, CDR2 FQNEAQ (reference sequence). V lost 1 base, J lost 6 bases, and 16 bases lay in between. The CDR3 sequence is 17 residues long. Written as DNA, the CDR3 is TGTGCCAGCAGCTTAGTATTCCGACAAGGTCGTAATTCACCCCTCCACTTT. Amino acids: CASSLVFRQGRNSPLHF.

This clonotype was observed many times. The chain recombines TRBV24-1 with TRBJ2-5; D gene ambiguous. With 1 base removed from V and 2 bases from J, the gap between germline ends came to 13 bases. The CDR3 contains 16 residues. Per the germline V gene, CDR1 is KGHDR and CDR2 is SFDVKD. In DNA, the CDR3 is TGTGCCACCAGTGATTTCTCCCTCCGTGGGCAAGAGACCCAGTACTTC. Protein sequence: CATSDFSLRGQETQYF.

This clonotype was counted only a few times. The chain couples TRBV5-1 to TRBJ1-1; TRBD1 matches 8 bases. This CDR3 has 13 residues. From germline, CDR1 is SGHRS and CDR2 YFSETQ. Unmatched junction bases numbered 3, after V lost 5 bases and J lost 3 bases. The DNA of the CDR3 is TGCGCCAGCAGAGGACAGGGTGACACTGAAGCTTTCTTT. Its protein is CASRGQGDTEAFF.

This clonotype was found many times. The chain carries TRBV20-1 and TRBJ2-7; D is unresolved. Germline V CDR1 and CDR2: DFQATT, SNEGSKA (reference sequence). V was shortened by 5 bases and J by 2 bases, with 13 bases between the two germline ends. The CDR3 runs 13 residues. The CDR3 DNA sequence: TGCAGTGCTTGGAATGGGCAGACCTACGAGCAGTACTTC. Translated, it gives CSAWNGQTYEQYF.

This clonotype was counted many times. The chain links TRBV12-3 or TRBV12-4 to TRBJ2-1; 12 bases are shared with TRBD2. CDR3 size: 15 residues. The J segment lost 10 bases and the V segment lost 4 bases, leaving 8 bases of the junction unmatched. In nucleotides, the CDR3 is TGTGCCAGCAGTTCTCGACTAGCGGGAGAAAGCGAGCAGTTCTTC. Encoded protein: CASSSRLAGESEQFF.

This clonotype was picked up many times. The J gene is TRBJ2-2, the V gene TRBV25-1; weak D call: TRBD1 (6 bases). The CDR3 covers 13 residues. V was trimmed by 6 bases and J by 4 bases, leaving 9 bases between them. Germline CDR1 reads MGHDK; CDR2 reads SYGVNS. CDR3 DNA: TGTGCCAGCAGACGGACAGTCACCGGGGAGCTGTTTTTT. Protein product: CASRRTVTGELFF. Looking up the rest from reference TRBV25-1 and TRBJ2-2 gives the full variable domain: EADIYQTPRYLVIGTGKKITLECSQTMGHDKMYWYQQDPGMELHLIHYSYGVNSTEKGDLSSESTVSRIRTEHFPLTLESARPSHTSQYLCASRRTVTGELFFGEGSRLTVL.

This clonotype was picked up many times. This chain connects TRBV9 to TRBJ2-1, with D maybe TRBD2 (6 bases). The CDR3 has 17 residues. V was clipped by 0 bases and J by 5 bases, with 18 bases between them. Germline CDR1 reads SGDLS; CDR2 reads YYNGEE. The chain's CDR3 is CASSVDPRAGANNEQFF. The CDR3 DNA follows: TGTGCCAGCAGCGTAGACCCTAGAGCGGGTGCAAACAATGAGCAGTTCTTC. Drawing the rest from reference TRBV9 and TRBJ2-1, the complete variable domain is DSGVTQTPKHLITATGQRVTLRCSPRSGDLSVYWYQQSLDQGLQFLIQYYNGEERAKGNILERFSAQQFPDLHSELNLSSLELGDSALYFCASSVDPRAGANNEQFFGPGTRLTVL.

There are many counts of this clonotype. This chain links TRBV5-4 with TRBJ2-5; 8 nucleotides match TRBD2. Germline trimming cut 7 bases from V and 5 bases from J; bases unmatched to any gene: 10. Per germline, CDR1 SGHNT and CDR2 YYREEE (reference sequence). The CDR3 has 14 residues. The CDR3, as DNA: TGTGCCAGCCACCAAGCGGGAGTAGGGGAGACCCAGTACTTC. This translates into CASHQAGVGETQYF.

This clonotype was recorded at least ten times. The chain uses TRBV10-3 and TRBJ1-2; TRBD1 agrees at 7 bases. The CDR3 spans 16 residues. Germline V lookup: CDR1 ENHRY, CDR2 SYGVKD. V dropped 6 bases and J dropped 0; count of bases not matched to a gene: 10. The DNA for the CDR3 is TGTGCCATCAGGTTAGACAGGGCGCCCTCTAACTATGGCTACACCTTC. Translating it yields CAIRLDRAPSNYGYTF.

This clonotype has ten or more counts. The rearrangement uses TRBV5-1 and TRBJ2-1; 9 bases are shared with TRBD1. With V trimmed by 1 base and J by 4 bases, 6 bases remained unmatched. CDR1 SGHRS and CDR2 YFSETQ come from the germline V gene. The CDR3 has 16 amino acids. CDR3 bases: TGCGCCAGCAGCTTGTATCGGACAGGGGTGTACAATGAGCAGTTCTTC. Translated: CASSLYRTGVYNEQFF.

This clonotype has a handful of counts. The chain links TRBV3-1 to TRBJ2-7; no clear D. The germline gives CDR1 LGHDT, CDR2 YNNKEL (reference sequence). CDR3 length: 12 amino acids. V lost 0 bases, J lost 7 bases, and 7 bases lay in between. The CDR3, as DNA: TGTGCCAGCAGCCAAGATCCCAGGGAGCAGTACTTC. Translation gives CASSQDPREQYF.

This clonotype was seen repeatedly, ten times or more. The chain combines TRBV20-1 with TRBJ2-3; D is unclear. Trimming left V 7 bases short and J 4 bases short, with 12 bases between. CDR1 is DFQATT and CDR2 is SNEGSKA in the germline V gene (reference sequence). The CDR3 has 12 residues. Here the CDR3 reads CSVRQIADTQYF. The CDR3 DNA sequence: TGCAGTGTCAGGCAGATTGCAGATACGCAGTATTTT.

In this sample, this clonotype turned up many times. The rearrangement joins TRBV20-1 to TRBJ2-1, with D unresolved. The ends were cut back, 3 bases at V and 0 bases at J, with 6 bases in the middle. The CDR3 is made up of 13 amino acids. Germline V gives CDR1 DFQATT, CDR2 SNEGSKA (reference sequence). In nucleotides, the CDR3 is TGCAGTGCTAGTATGGGCTCCTACAATGAGCAGTTCTTC. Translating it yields CSASMGSYNEQFF.

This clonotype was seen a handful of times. Written as DNA, the CDR3 is TGTGCCAGCAGCGCGGTCCTCCGGGCCAACTACGAGCAGTACTTC. Residues: CASSAVLRANYEQYF. This rearrangement joins TRBV7-9 to TRBJ2-7, with D unclear. The V end lost 5 bases, the J end lost 3 bases, and 17 bases lay between the germline ends. The CDR3 contains 15 residues. Germline V CDR1 and CDR2: SEHNR, FQNEAQ (reference sequence).

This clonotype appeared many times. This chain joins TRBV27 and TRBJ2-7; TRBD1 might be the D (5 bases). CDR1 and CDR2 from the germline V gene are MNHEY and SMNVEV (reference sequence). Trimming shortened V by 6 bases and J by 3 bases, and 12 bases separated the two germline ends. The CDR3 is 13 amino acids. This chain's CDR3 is CASRKSRVYEQYF. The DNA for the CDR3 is TGTGCCAGCAGGAAAAGCAGGGTCTACGAGCAGTACTTC.

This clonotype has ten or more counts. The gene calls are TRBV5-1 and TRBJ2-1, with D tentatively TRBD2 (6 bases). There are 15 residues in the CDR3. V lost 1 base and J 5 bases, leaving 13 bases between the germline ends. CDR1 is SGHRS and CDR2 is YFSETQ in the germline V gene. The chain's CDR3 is CASSLRRVYNNEQFF. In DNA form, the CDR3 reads TGCGCCAGCAGCTTGCGGAGGGTCTACAACAATGAGCAGTTCTTC.